This is a list of T cell receptor beta chains from one sample in a study of liver allograft versus peripheral blood T cells. TCRdb used MiXCR to reprocess the reads, holding one entry per CDR3 protein. The profile covers under 15,000 distinct CDR3 sequences, with over 25% appearing a single time and 2% to 2.5% taken by the ten largest. The receptors were sampled from a human patient who had a liver transplant. The T cells may come from the graft donor. The conserved cysteine and the conserved F or W are not part of the CDR3 here.

TRBV6-2/TRBV6-3	TRBJ2-3	ASRPDRTFSTDTQY
TRBV9	TRBJ2-1	ASSVLADNEQF
TRBV6-2/TRBV6-3	TRBJ1-4	ASSGTGRIEKLF
TRBV29-1	TRBJ2-3	SVEPGGDTQY
TRBV27	TRBJ1-3	ASSGGNTIY
TRBV6-6	TRBJ1-2	ASSPISGDYGYT
TRBV10-2	TRBJ1-2	ASSDKGNYGYT
TRBV12-3/TRBV12-4	TRBJ1-1	ASSFGVHTEAF
TRBV11-2	TRBJ1-6	ASSRWMTGISSPLH
TRBV7-9	TRBJ1-1	ASSLSPDGRDGEAF
TRBV19	TRBJ1-2	ASGTTGEGGYT
TRBV27	TRBJ2-5	ASSPRGRETQY
TRBV15	TRBJ2-3	ATSGPTPGLFEDTQY
TRBV6-1	TRBJ1-1	ASRLTEDAEAF
TRBV12-3/TRBV12-4	TRBJ2-1	ASGLAWREQF
TRBV19	TRBJ1-2	ASSIWPLSGGVSYGYT
TRBV29-1	TRBJ2-2	SLQRGDTGELF
TRBV5-6	TRBJ1-4	ASSYRRAANEKLF
TRBV7-9	TRBJ2-1	ASSLGSGGDVSSYNEQF
TRBV6-1	TRBJ2-1	ASSDQPGGSYNEQF
TRBV14	TRBJ1-1	ASSQGVQGF
TRBV10-3	TRBJ1-4	AITRALGEKLF
TRBV19	TRBJ1-2	ASSFSGTPLGYGYT
TRBV15	TRBJ2-1	ATRPGQGSSYNEQF
TRBV18	TRBJ1-6	ASSPDNNSPLH
TRBV19	TRBJ1-4	ASTGTALPGEVF
TRBV28	TRBJ1-2	ASSPGEDYGYT
TRBV30	TRBJ1-3	AWSVVRESTIY
TRBV6-5	TRBJ2-2	ASSKRDIGTGELF
TRBV25-1	TRBJ2-7	ASSALRGRTIEQY
TRBV19	TRBJ1-6	ASSIVMQEGADSPLH
TRBV6-2/TRBV6-3	TRBJ1-4	ASRLRTGGGEKLF
TRBV10-3	TRBJ1-5	AAAQGANQPQH
TRBV18	TRBJ2-7	ASSLRGDTGYEQY
TRBV7-9	TRBJ2-5	ASSLLVGVRAGETQY
TRBV7-9	TRBJ2-7	ASSSLQGGSYEQY
TRBV18	TRBJ1-5	ASSGTAPGEGNQPQH
TRBV6-5	TRBJ2-2	ATRLVEGANTGELF
TRBV18	TRBJ1-4	ASSTGGAANEKLF
TRBV12-3/TRBV12-4	TRBJ1-6	ASRYWGWSRDSPLH
TRBV24-1	TRBJ2-1	ATSDYIAGESYNEQF
TRBV9	TRBJ1-1	ASSLTGANTEAF
TRBV10-3	TRBJ1-1	ATHKGSLNTEAF
TRBV28	TRBJ1-3	ASSPGGGNTIY
TRBV6-1	TRBJ1-1	ASETGENTEAF
TRBV12-3/TRBV12-4	TRBJ1-5	ASSTLGQPQH
TRBV27	TRBJ1-2	ASSFSGQGYGYT
TRBV18	TRBJ2-7	ASSSGQGTLSYEQY
TRBV5-6	TRBJ1-2	ASSLRDYGYT
TRBV18	TRBJ1-6	ASSPDSSYNSPLH
TRBV9	TRBJ2-1	ASSTDGASYNEQF
TRBV7-2	TRBJ1-6	ASSRTDALGAPLH
TRBV28	TRBJ1-2	ASTPGRGRSGYT
TRBV6-5	TRBJ2-7	ASSPGTGGAQGKY
TRBV6-1	TRBJ1-5	ASSQVISNQPQH
TRBV19	TRBJ1-2	ASSINTSDRGRHYYGYT
TRBV7-9	TRBJ1-5	ASSLGSGFRDQPQH